The text below deals with one T cell receptor beta chain. Its target is unknown. The record originates from a study of early T cells in non-severe SARS-CoV-2 infection. Study as a whole: Chains from this unsorted whole-blood bulk RNA could not be paired.

Individual cDNA molecules received unique molecular identifiers during library preparation. TCRdb reanalysed the 5' RACE reads using MiXCR and keeps one entry per CDR3 protein. Of approximately 65,000 distinct CDR3 sequences in the sample, roughly 13% were seen once. Whole-study results and caveats: VDJdb-based annotation leaned toward anti-spike CD8 responses and missed private and CD4 specificities.

The CDR3 is 14 amino acids. Trimming shortened V by 1 base and J by 1 base, and 6 bases separated the two germline ends. The material sequenced was whole blood. The gene calls are TRBV12-3 or TRBV12-4 and TRBJ2-3, with D unresolved. The receptor was isolated from an adult who was a healthcare worker with PCR-confirmed SARS-CoV-2 infection or an uninfected control (not recorded which). CDR3 in DNA: TGTGCCAGCAGTTTAGAATTCCGCACAGATACGCAGTATTTT. Amino acid sequence: CASSLEFRTDTQYF.